This TCR beta chain was observed in a study of cytomegalovirus exposure and HLA in healthy donors. Study results and caveats: The study had only CMV serostatus as immune exposure information. According to a later analysis, most TCR beta chains associated with CMV appeared HLA-restricted.

Points on this clone: As yet, its antigen is unknown.

The CDR3 covers 14 residues. Trimming removed 4 bases at V and 4 bases at J, with 14 bases between. Per the germline V gene, CDR1 is SGDLS and CDR2 is YYNGEE. The PCR used 60 Vbeta and 13 Jbeta primers. Using immunoSEQ multiplex PCR, the repertoire was profiled, and TCRdb retains in-frame clones only, with some absent. Of roughly 92,000 clones listed, 60% to 80% were seen once; the top ten hold roughly 25%. The sample consisted of PBMCs. The genes are TRBV9 and TRBJ1-2; unclear D gene. The sequence was obtained from a woman aged 45-60 years in good health and CMV-seropositive. The CDR3 spells CASSPHEVGYGYTF. CDR3 coding DNA: TGTGCCAGCAGCCCCCACGAGGTCGGCTATGGCTACACCTTC.